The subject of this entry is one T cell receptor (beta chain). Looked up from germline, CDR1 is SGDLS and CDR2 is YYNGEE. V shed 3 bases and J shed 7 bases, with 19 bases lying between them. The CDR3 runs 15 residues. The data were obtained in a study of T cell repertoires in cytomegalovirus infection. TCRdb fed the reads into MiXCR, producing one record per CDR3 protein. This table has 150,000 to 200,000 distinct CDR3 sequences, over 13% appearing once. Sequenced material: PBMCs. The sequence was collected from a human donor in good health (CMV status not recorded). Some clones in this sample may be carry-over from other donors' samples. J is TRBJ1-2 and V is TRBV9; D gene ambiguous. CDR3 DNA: TGTGCCAGCAGCGAGAGCCCAGGAGGATCTCCTGGCTACACCTTC. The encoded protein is CASSESPGGSPGYTF.